This T cell receptor (beta chain) came from a study of blood T cell repertoires in COVID-19. Study-level background: Acute-phase and convalescent COVID-19 samples originated in the United States, Italy and Spain. PBMCs, B-cell-depleted T cells, or T cells provided the cDNA or gDNA that made up the material.

The participants were between about 18 and 100 years old and came from roughly 24 US areas. Someone with COVID-19 had been met by exposed participants within 2 weeks before study entry. Trimming stripped 6 bases from V and 3 bases from J, with 8 bases between. Germline CDR1 LGHDT, CDR2 YNNKEL (reference sequence). The CDR3 loop spans 13 amino acids. Sequenced by immunoSEQ multiplex PCR; TCRdb stores in-frame clones only, minus some. This sample has under 250,000 clones, with 80% to 90% found just once. The sample taken for sequencing was PBMCs or T cells enriched from blood (not recorded which). The chain uses TRBV3-1 (or the pseudogene TRBV3-2) and TRBJ1-4; TRBD1 might be the D (5 bases). The TCR sequence derives from a woman in her forties or fifties who had been exposed to COVID-19. CDR3 bases: TGTGCCAGCAGGCGGACACCTAATGAAAAACTGTTTTTT. This encodes CASRRTPNEKLFF.